Detailed here is one T cell receptor beta chain. Its antigen remains unidentified. This entry comes from a study of cytomegalovirus exposure and HLA in healthy donors. Study results and caveats: A later analysis by the authors found several of the most significant clusters apparently linked to common viral pathogens.

The CDR3 extends over 16 amino acids. Germline-derived CDR1 and CDR2 are LNHNV and YYDKDF (reference sequence). Deletions cut 3 bases from V and 1 base from J, with 10 bases between. The PCR employed 60 Vbeta primers together with 13 Jbeta primers. Assay: immunoSEQ multiplex PCR; the TCRdb copy retains only in-frame clones and omits some. The sample consists of 170,000 or so clones, 80% to 90% of them appearing once. The sequencing input was PBMCs. The clonotype originates from a girl aged 5-17 years in good health and CMV-seropositive. The chain joins TRBV15 to TRBJ2-6, with D maybe TRBD2 (6 bases). The CDR3: CATSSTRGSGANVLTF. CDR3 nucleotides: TGTGCCACCAGCAGCACTCGGGGGTCTGGGGCCAACGTCCTGACTTTC.